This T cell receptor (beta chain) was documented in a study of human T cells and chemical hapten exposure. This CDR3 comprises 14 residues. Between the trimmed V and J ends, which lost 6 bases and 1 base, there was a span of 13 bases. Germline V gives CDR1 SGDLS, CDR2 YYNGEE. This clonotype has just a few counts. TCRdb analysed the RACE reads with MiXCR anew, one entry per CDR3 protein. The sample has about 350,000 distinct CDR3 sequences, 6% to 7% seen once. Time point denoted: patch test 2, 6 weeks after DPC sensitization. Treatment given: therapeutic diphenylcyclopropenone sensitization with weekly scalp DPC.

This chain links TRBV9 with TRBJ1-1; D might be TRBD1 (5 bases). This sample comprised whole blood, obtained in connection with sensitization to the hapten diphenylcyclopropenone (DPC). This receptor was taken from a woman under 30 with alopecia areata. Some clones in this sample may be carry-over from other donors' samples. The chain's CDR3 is CASKPGGANTEAFF. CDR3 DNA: TGTGCCAGCAAACCGGGGGGAGCGAACACTGAAGCTTTCTTT. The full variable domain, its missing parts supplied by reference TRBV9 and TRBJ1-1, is DSGVTQTPKHLITATGQRVTLRCSPRSGDLSVYWYQQSLDQGLQFLIQYYNGEERAKGNILERFSAQQFPDLHSELNLSSLELGDSALYFCASKPGGANTEAFFGQGTRLTVV.